The present TCR beta chain was sequenced within a study of cytomegalovirus exposure and HLA in healthy donors. Amplification used 60 Vbeta primers and 13 Jbeta primers. Data came from immunoSEQ multiplex PCR; TCRdb stores just in-frame clones and leaves some out. Among 150,000 to 200,000 clones, about 90% were seen once, and the ten largest hold about 1.1%. The source is a boy younger than 10 in good health and CMV-seronegative. Sequencing was carried out using PBMCs.

This CDR3 is CAIFETYGYTF. The CDR3, as DNA: TGTGCCATCTTTGAGACTTATGGCTACACCTTC. The rearrangement uses TRBV10-3 and TRBJ1-2; D is uncertain. Germline V lookup: CDR1 ENHRY, CDR2 SYGVKD. The V gene lost 8 bases and the J gene lost 5 bases, with 9 bases spanning the gap. The CDR3 extends over 11 amino acids.